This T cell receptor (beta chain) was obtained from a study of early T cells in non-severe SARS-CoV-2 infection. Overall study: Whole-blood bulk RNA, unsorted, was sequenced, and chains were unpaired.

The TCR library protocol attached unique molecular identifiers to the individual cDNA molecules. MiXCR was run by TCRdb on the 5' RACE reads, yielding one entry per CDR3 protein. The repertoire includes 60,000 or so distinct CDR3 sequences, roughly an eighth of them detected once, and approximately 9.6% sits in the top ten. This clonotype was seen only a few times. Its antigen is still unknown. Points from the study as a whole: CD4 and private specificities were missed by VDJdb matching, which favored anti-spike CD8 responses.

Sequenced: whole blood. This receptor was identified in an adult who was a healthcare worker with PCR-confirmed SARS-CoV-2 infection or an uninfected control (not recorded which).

CDR3 sequence (DNA): TGTGCCAGCAGCCTCGGACAGGGGCTGGATACGCAGTATTTT. Its translation: CASSLGQGLDTQYF. The chain carries TRBV27 and TRBJ2-3; 9 bases agree with TRBD1. Losses at the gene ends were 6 bases for V and 6 bases for J; bases not matched to a gene: 7. Germline V CDR1 and CDR2: MNHEY, SMNVEV (reference sequence). The CDR3 loop spans 14 amino acids.